This section outlines one T cell receptor beta chain sequence together with its context. Its target is unknown. The CDR3 contains 14 residues. The V gene lost 0 bases and the J gene lost 0 bases, with 6 bases spanning the gap. Germline lookup yields CDR1 SSHAT and CDR2 FNYEAQ (reference sequence). This specimen comes from a study of graft-versus-host responses after intestinal transplantation. Study-wide background: Every transplant recipient was induced with anti-thymocyte globulin, then maintained on tacrolimus and steroids for about three years.

Study results and limitations: Declining HvG levels early post-transplant were linked to peak circulating GvH clone levels. Allograft graft-versus-host to host-versus-graft clonal ratios ran high in patients with graft-donor T cell macrochimerism. GvH clones appeared in recipient marrow, some first in ileum or blood.

TCRdb's table, derived via immunoSEQ multiplex PCR, lists solely in-frame clones and lacks some. The sample lists approximately 93,000 clones; about 90% were seen once. The chain carries TRBV7-7 and TRBJ2-7, with D hard to call. This TCR was recovered from a human donor who was the organ donor for an intestinal transplant. The sample in question was unstimulated CD8+ T cells sorted from spleen or lymph node cells, obtained before transplant. CDR3 sequence reads: CASSLAHFSYEQYF. The CDR3 DNA reads as TGTGCCAGCAGCTTAGCTCATTTCTCCTACGAGCAGTACTTC.